The present entry profiles one TCR beta chain with its context. Its antigen is unknown. This entry is derived from a study of persistence of HIV-infected CD4 T cells. This was the immunoSEQ version 4 assay in survey mode. The protocol was immunoSEQ multiplex PCR, while the TCRdb copy is restricted to in-frame clones and leaves out a portion. The table lists 35,000 to 45,000 clones, approximately 87% of them singletons. Cells were stimulated with overlapping HIV-1 Gag 15-mer peptides. Sorted nonresponding memory CD4+ T cells were CD40L-negative, CD69-negative, CD45RO-high. CD4+ T cell counts exceeded 400 cells/uL; CMV serology was positive. The germline CDR1 and CDR2 sequences are LNHDA and SQIVND (reference sequence). The CDR3 has 16 residues. V was trimmed by 3 bases and J by 0 bases, leaving 12 bases between them.

The source of this sequence is an adult with HIV. The donor label of this sample is uncertain. The sequences come from cultured CD4+ T cells from PBMCs, collected from a patient who received antiretroviral therapy. This rearrangement joins TRBV19 to TRBJ2-4; a weak D match, TRBD2 (6 bases). The CDR3 region is CASSIGGPVAKNIQYF. In DNA, the CDR3 is TGTGCCAGTAGTATTGGAGGGCCCGTAGCCAAAAACATTCAGTACTTC.